These 22 T cell receptor beta chains were sequenced from one sample in a study of regulatory T cells in long-lasting Graves disease. Time point: persistent/refractory GD, antithyroid drugs over 5 years with positive TRAb. Researchers made the TCR library from RNA that was extracted from PBMCs. Library construction for TCR beta used iRepertoire HTBI primers and Arm-PCR of CDR3 regions. Each CDR3 protein gets one entry after TCRdb re-called the multiplex PCR reads with MiXCR. The sample records around 460,000 distinct CDR3 sequences, roughly 22% being singletons. The sequences come from peripheral blood mononuclear cells (PBMCs), collected when the disease was refractory, from a patient treated with antithyroid drugs. The receptors were gathered from a female donor with Graves disease.

This clonotype was found many times. The chain uses TRBV7-2 and TRBJ2-5; no reliable D call. Germline CDR1 is SGHTA and CDR2 is FQGNSA. V was shortened by 5 bases and J by 5 bases, with 15 bases between the two germline ends. The CDR3 is made up of 14 amino acids. CDR3 sequence (DNA): TGTGCCAGCAGCCGAGGACGAACGGAGGAGACCCAGTACTTC. Amino acid sequence: CASSRGRTEETQYF.

The sample holds many counts of this clonotype. The V and J genes are TRBV28 and TRBJ1-6, with a weak D call TRBD1 (5 bases). Germline V CDR1 and CDR2: MDHEN, SYDVKM. V lost 6 bases and J lost 5, with 20 bases in between. The CDR3 is made up of 17 amino acids. CDR3 DNA: TGTGCCAGCAGCTCCATTGGGGGGGATGGGGATAATTCACCCCTCCACTTT. Its translation: CASSSIGGDGDNSPLHF.

This clonotype was counted a few times. The rearrangement joins TRBV19 to TRBJ1-5, with D possibly matching TRBD1 (6 bases). Germline CDR1 is LNHDA and CDR2 is SQIVND (reference sequence). The CDR3 covers 15 residues. Deletions cut 2 bases from V and 6 bases from J, with 14 bases between. Here the CDR3 reads CASSIRSLGGQPQHF. The DNA for the CDR3 is TGTGCCAGTAGTATACGCTCGTTAGGGGGTCAGCCCCAGCATTTT.

This clonotype showed up just a few times. The chain is built from TRBV3-1 and TRBJ1-1, with a possible D match to TRBD1 (5 bases). V lost 4 bases and J 7 bases, leaving 19 bases between the germline ends. The germline gives CDR1 LGHDT, CDR2 YNNKEL (reference sequence). The CDR3 contains 15 residues. CDR3 sequence (DNA): TGTGCCAGCAGCCCGGGACGGAACCTCGCGAATGAAGCTTTCTTT. Residues: CASSPGRNLANEAFF.

V is TRBV20-1 and J is TRBJ1-6; 12 positions agree with TRBD1. The CDR3 has 17 residues. Germline loops: CDR1 DFQATT, CDR2 SNEGSKA (reference sequence). The J segment lost 4 bases and the V segment lost 6 bases, leaving 10 bases of the junction unmatched. The CDR3 region has the DNA TGCAGTGCCCCGGGGGGGGACAGGGGGCTGTATAATTCACCCCTCCACTTT. This gives the protein CSAPGGDRGLYNSPLHF.

The gene calls are TRBV28 and TRBJ2-1, with D tentatively TRBD1 (6 bases). This CDR3 region has 17 residues. Trimming took 7 bases from V and 0 from J, leaving 19 bases between them. The germline CDR1 and CDR2 sequences are MDHEN and SYDVKM. CDR3 DNA: TGTGCCAGCATCCCCCCCCCTCCAGGGGACTCCTACAATGAGCAGTTCTTC. Protein: CASIPPPPGDSYNEQFF. Full variable domain (remainder filled in from reference TRBV28 and TRBJ2-1): DVKVTQSSRYLVKRTGEKVFLECVQDMDHENMFWYRQDPGLGLRLIYFSYDVKMKEKGDIPEGYSVSREKKERFSLILESASTNQTSMYLCASIPPPPGDSYNEQFFGPGTRLTVL.

This clonotype was counted many times. This chain connects TRBV7-9 to TRBJ2-7; a weak D match, TRBD2 (6 bases). Trimming left V 1 base short and J 0 bases short, with 13 bases between. CDR1 and CDR2 (germline): SEHNR, FQNEAQ (reference sequence). CDR3 size: 16 residues. In DNA form, the CDR3 reads TGTGCCAGCAGCTTAGATGCCGGAGGGTCCTCCTACGAGCAGTACTTC. Its translation is CASSLDAGGSSYEQYF.

Many counts were recorded for this clonotype. The chain employs TRBV29-1 and TRBJ2-7; TRBD2 is a possible D gene (6 bases). From germline, CDR1 is SQVTM and CDR2 ANQGSEA. Trimming cost V 7 bases and J 3 bases, with 10 bases left between them. The CDR3 spans 11 residues. DNA of the CDR3: TGCAGCGCTTCCGGGAGCTACGAGCAGTACTTC. This gives the protein CSASGSYEQYF.

This clonotype was seen a few times. The chain joins TRBV3-1 to TRBJ1-4, with D possibly matching TRBD1 (5 bases). Looked up from germline, CDR1 is LGHDT and CDR2 is YNNKEL (reference sequence). V lost 2 bases to trimming and J lost 6 bases, with 13 bases between them. The CDR3 is 15 residues long. CDR3 amino acids: CASSQLRRGHEKLFF. Written as DNA, the CDR3 is TGTGCCAGCAGCCAACTACGAAGGGGCCATGAAAAACTGTTTTTT.

This clonotype was recorded a few times. The DNA of the CDR3 is TGTGCCAGTAGTATAGCGGGAGGAGTTGTGGAGACCCAGTACTTC. Protein product: CASSIAGGVVETQYF. The chain joins TRBV19 to TRBJ2-5; 7 nucleotides align to TRBD2. Germline CDR1 and CDR2: LNHDA and SQIVND (reference sequence). This CDR3 has 15 amino acids. The J segment lost 5 bases and the V segment lost 1 base, leaving 7 bases of the junction unmatched.

This clonotype has more than one count but fewer than ten. The CDR3 spells CASSLARRDTGELFF. The CDR3 region has the DNA TGTGCCAGCAGCTTAGCGCGCAGGGACACCGGGGAGCTGTTTTTT. The rearrangement links TRBV7-9 to TRBJ2-2, with TRBD1 as a possible D gene (5 bases). V was shortened by 0 bases and J by 3 bases, with 8 bases between the two germline ends. The CDR3 loop spans 15 amino acids. The germline V gene has CDR1 SEHNR and CDR2 FQNEAQ (reference sequence).

In the case of this clonotype: It may be a read error: a sequence one base away is much more abundant. This chain links TRBV28 with TRBJ1-4; TRBD1 matches 9 bases. The CDR3 has 15 residues. V shed 6 bases, J shed 7 bases, and the junction held 9 bases outside the gene matches. Per germline, CDR1 MDHEN and CDR2 SYDVKM. CDR3 protein: CASSRRDRAPEKLFF. As DNA, the CDR3 is TGTGCCAGCAGCCGTCGGGACAGGGCGCCTGAAAAACTGTTTTTT.

V is TRBV20-1 and J is TRBJ1-2, with 7 bases aligning to TRBD1. From germline, CDR1 is DFQATT and CDR2 SNEGSKA (reference sequence). The CDR3 extends over 14 amino acids. J gave up 2 bases and V 1 base, and 4 bases lay outside the gene matches. CDR3 sequence: CSARGQGRNYGYTF. The CDR3 DNA reads TGCAGTGCTAGAGGACAGGGAAGAAACTATGGCTACACCTTC.

This clonotype came up a few times. V usage is TRBV28 and J usage is TRBJ2-7, with a weak D call TRBD1 (6 bases). Germline V gene sequence: CDR1 MDHEN, CDR2 SYDVKM. Trimming removed 5 bases at V and 1 base at J, with 15 bases between. The CDR3 covers 15 residues. CDR3 coding DNA: TGTGCCAGCAGTAAGCCGGGACATGGATCCTACGAGCAGTACTTC. The encoded protein is CASSKPGHGSYEQYF.

This clonotype has just a few counts. The V and J genes are TRBV20-1 and TRBJ2-5; 9 nucleotides line up with TRBD2. The CDR3 runs 15 residues. V lost 7 bases, J lost 5 bases, and 14 bases stayed unmatched. The germline gives CDR1 DFQATT, CDR2 SNEGSKA (reference sequence). CDR3 in amino acids: CSGLAGGPSLETQYF. The CDR3 DNA is TGCAGTGGGTTGGCGGGAGGGCCGTCTTTGGAGACCCAGTACTTC.

This clonotype was detected many times. This chain joins TRBV6-5 and TRBJ2-7; D not resolved. Germline V gene lookup returns CDR1 MNHEY and CDR2 SVGAGI. The CDR3 is 13 residues long. Trimming removed 2 bases at V and 2 bases at J, with 7 bases between. The CDR3, as DNA: TGTGCCAGCAGTTACAAAGCTCCCTACGAGCAGTACTTC. This gives the protein CASSYKAPYEQYF.

This clonotype has a count of ten or more. The J gene is TRBJ1-6, the V gene TRBV6-2 or TRBV6-3; TRBD1 agrees at 7 bases. Germline CDR1 MNHEY, CDR2 SVGEGT. The length of the CDR3 is 13 residues. V lost 7 bases and J lost 8; bases outside the gene matches: 5. The CDR3 coding sequence is TGTGCCAGCAACAACAGGGGTTATTCACCCCTCCACTTT. Protein: CASNNRGYSPLHF.

This clonotype was counted only a few times. No conserved phenylalanine or tryptophan is present at the end of the CDR3, so a read error is the likely explanation. This sequence joins TRBV11-2 and TRBJ2-7, with D hard to call. The germline gives CDR1 SGHAT, CDR2 FQNNGV. Trimming left V 7 bases short and J 0 bases short, with 13 bases between. CDR3 length: 14 residues. The CDR3 DNA sequence: TGTGCCAGCACCTCCCAGGCCAGCTCCTACGAGCAGTACTCC. It yields the protein CASTSQASSYEQYS.

This clonotype was observed a few times. CDR3 sequence reads: CASSYPGGVTEAFF. Here the CDR3 DNA reads TGTGCCAGCAGTTACCCCGGGGGGGTTACTGAAGCTTTCTTT. This chain connects TRBV6-2 or TRBV6-3 to TRBJ1-1; possible D gene TRBD1, 5 bases. V lost 2 bases and J lost 5, with 12 bases in between. The CDR3 consists of 14 residues. Germline CDR1 and CDR2: MNHEY and SVGEGT.

The gene calls are TRBV20-1 and TRBJ2-1; D is perhaps TRBD2 (5 bases). In germline, CDR1 is DFQATT, CDR2 SNEGSKA (reference sequence). Between the trimmed V and J ends, which lost 0 bases and 8 bases, there was a span of 11 bases. This CDR3 comprises 13 residues. CDR3 in amino acids: CSARDPGVDEQFF. In DNA form, the CDR3 reads TGCAGTGCTAGAGATCCCGGGGTGGATGAGCAGTTCTTC.

The rearrangement uses TRBV20-1 and TRBJ2-7; D might be TRBD2 (6 bases). This CDR3 has 15 residues. The germline CDR1 and CDR2 sequences are DFQATT and SNEGSKA (reference sequence). V lost 4 bases to trimming and J lost 2 bases, with 18 bases between them. The CDR3 region is CSAKAPGTSTYEQYF. The CDR3 nucleotides are TGCAGTGCTAAAGCTCCCGGGACTTCTACCTACGAGCAGTACTTC.

This clonotype appeared many times. The chain employs TRBV10-3 and TRBJ1-4, with TRBD1 matching 7 bases. Looked up from germline, CDR1 is ENHRY and CDR2 is SYGVKD. The CDR3 runs to 14 residues. Trimming cost V 11 bases and J 0 bases; bases outside gene matches: 6. The CDR3 DNA sequence: TGTGCCGCCCGACAGGGCCCAACTAATGAAAAACTGTTTTTT. It is translated as CAARQGPTNEKLFF.